The next 3 T cell receptor beta chains were all read from a single sample in a study of blood T cell repertoires in COVID-19. Assay used: immunoSEQ multiplex PCR; TCRdb lists only in-frame clones, some missing. The sample lists roughly 400,000 clones; roughly 88% were seen once. The sample taken for sequencing was PBMCs or T cells enriched from blood (not recorded which). These receptor sequences come from a woman under 30 who had been exposed to COVID-19.

The rearrangement uses TRBV24-1 and TRBJ1-2, with D perhaps matching TRBD1 (5 bases). The CDR3 covers 13 residues. With 5 bases removed from V and 4 bases from J, the gap between germline ends came to 10 bases. Germline values: CDR1 KGHDR, CDR2 SFDVKD. The CDR3: CATSARDFYGYTF. CDR3 in DNA: TGTGCCACCAGTGCCCGGGACTTCTATGGCTACACCTTC.

This chain links TRBV13 with TRBJ2-2, with no clear D. Germline assignment: CDR1 PRHDT and CDR2 FYEKMQ (reference sequence). The germline V and J ends were trimmed by 0 bases and 6 bases, with 5 bases remaining between them. The CDR3 is 13 residues long. As DNA, the CDR3 is TGTGCCAGCAGCTTAGGGTCTCCCGGGGAGCTGTTTTTT. Translated: CASSLGSPGELFF.

The chain combines TRBV29-1 with TRBJ2-1; D possibly corresponds to TRBD1 (6 bases). There are 14 residues in the CDR3. CDR1 and CDR2 (germline): SQVTM, ANQGSEA. V lost 4 bases, J lost 0 bases, and 10 bases lay in between. CDR3 sequence (DNA): TGCAGCGTTGGGACAGCTAGCTCCTACAATGAGCAGTTCTTC. Translation gives CSVGTASSYNEQFF.